The clone carrying this T cell receptor beta chain was picked up a small number of times. Its matching antigen is unknown. Given a much more abundant clone one base away, this may be a read error. The data were taken from a study of CD8 T cells in ankylosing spondylitis. Study results and caveats: Seemingly distinctive of ankylosing spondylitis blood was a TCR beta motif formed by eight highly homologous variants.

Germline CDR1 is MGHRA and CDR2 is YSYEKL. V shed 4 bases and J shed 3 bases, with 7 bases lying between them. The CDR3 contains 12 residues. MiXCR, applied by TCRdb to the 5' RACE reads, yields one record per CDR3 protein. The sample has around 250,000 distinct CDR3 sequences, approximately 11% seen once. This TCR was recovered from a male donor with ankylosing spondylitis or in good health (not recorded which). V is TRBV4-1 and J is TRBJ2-7; D gene ambiguous. The sample comprised blood, either unsorted or a sorted T cell fraction (not recorded which). CDR3 sequence reads: CASSRIGYEQYF. In DNA, the CDR3 is TGCGCCAGCAGCCGGATAGGCTACGAGCAGTACTTC.